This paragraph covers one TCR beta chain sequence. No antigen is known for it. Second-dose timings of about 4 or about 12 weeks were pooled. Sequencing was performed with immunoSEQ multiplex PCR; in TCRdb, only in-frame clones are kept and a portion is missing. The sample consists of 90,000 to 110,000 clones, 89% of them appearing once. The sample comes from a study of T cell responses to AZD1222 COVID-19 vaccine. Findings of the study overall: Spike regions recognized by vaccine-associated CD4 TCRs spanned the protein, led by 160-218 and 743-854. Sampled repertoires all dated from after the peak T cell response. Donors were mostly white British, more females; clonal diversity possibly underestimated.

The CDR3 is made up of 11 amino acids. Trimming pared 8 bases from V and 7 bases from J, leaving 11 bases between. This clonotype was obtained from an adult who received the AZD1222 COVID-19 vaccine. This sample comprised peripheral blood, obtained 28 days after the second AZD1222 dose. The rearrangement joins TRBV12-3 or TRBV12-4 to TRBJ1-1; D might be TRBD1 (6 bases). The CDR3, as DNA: TGTGCCAGCCGAGACAGGTTTGAAGCTTTCTTT. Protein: CASRDRFEAFF.